The 9 T cell receptor beta chains in this list originate from one sample, sequenced in a study of T cell responses to AZD1222 COVID-19 vaccine. The assay was immunoSEQ multiplex PCR, and TCRdb's table has in-frame clones only and misses some. The sample shows approximately 160,000 clones, approximately 90% of them seen only once. The input for sequencing was peripheral blood, taken on day 0 of AZD1222 vaccination. These receptors all stem from an adult in good health.

On this clone itself: One junction end disagrees with the germline gene, perhaps due to a read error. Distinct nucleotide sequences in the sample also encode this CDR3. This chain joins TRBV3-1 (or the pseudogene TRBV3-2) and TRBJ2-5; D uncertain. Germline V CDR1 and CDR2: LGHDT, YNNKEL (reference sequence). This CDR3 has 10 residues. CDR3 sequence: CASSQETQYF. CDR3 nucleotides: TGTGCCAGCAGTCAAGAGACCCAGTACTTC.

This chain uses TRBV19 with TRBJ2-1; 8 bases line up with TRBD2. This CDR3 has 15 residues. Per the germline V gene, CDR1 is LNHDA and CDR2 is SQIVND (reference sequence). After removal of 5 bases from V and 8 bases from J, the junction contained 11 bases not matched to a gene. The CDR3 region has the DNA TGTGCCAGTAGTTCCCCGGGACTAGAATTCCATGAGCAGTTCTTC. It yields the protein CASSSPGLEFHEQFF.

This rearrangement joins TRBV4-1 to TRBJ1-6; the D gene is possibly TRBD1 (6 bases). The CDR3 runs 16 residues. The germline CDR1 and CDR2 sequences are MGHRA and YSYEKL. Trimming removed 1 base from V and 4 bases from J, with 11 bases in between. CDR3 sequence: CASSQGVDRYNSPLHF. CDR3 sequence (DNA): TGCGCCAGCAGCCAAGGTGTGGACAGATATAATTCACCCCTCCACTTT.

The rearrangement uses TRBV5-5 and TRBJ1-4, with D possibly TRBD1 on 5 matching bases. Germline CDR1 reads SGHKS; CDR2 reads YYEKEE (reference sequence). V was cut by 4 bases and J by 0 bases, with 13 bases left in between. CDR3 length: 16 residues. CDR3 region: CASSPGQGSTNEKLFF. The CDR3, as DNA: TGTGCCAGCAGCCCCGGGCAGGGATCAACTAATGAAAAACTGTTTTTT.

In DNA form, the CDR3 reads TGCGCCAGCAGCTTGTTCGGGGGGCTGAACACTGAAGCTTTCTTT. Protein sequence: CASSLFGGLNTEAFF. The J gene is TRBJ1-1, the V gene TRBV5-1, with D possibly matching TRBD1 (6 bases). The V and J ends lost 1 base and 0 bases respectively, with 10 bases between them. Germline V gene data show CDR1 as SGHRS and CDR2 as YFSETQ. The CDR3 is 15 residues long.

This clone was seen a single time. The chain employs TRBV6-5 and TRBJ2-2; D could derive from TRBD1 or TRBD2 (6 bases each). V lost 9 bases and J lost 4, with 12 bases in between. Germline lookup yields CDR1 MNHEY and CDR2 SVGAGI. The CDR3 spans 13 residues. CDR3 sequence (DNA): TGTGCCAGTGGAGGGGGAGGCACCGGGGAGCTGTTTTTT. Encoded protein: CASGGGGTGELFF.

The V call is TRBV19, the J call TRBJ2-1; D is tentatively TRBD1 or TRBD2 (5 bases each). V shed 6 bases and J shed 0 bases, with 12 bases lying between them. This CDR3 is 15 amino acids long. CDR1 LNHDA and CDR2 SQIVND come from the germline V gene (reference sequence). The CDR3 loop reads CASSAWGSSYNEQFF. The CDR3 coding sequence is TGTGCCAGTAGCGCCTGGGGGAGCTCCTACAATGAGCAGTTCTTC. The full variable domain, rest sourced from reference TRBV19 and TRBJ2-1, is DGGITQSPKYLFRKEGQNVTLSCEQNLNHDAMYWYRQDPGQGLRLIYYSQIVNDFQKGDIAEGYSVSREKKESFPLTVTSAQKNPTAFYLCASSAWGSSYNEQFFGPGTRLTVL.

CDR3 bases: TGTGCCAGCAGCCCCTCAACAGGGAATAGGCCCTATGGCTACACCTTC. Encoded protein: CASSPSTGNRPYGYTF. V is TRBV9 and J is TRBJ1-2; maybe TRBD1 (6 bases). This CDR3 has 16 amino acids. CDR1 and CDR2 from the germline V gene are SGDLS and YYNGEE. Trimming left V 4 bases short and J 4 bases short, with 20 bases between.

The rearrangement links TRBV19 to TRBJ1-1, with unresolved D. CDR3 size: 15 residues. The germline V gene encodes CDR1 LNHDA and CDR2 SQIVND (reference sequence). Trimming removed 4 bases from V and 1 base from J, with 13 bases in between. Here the CDR3 reads CASSRRHTENTEAFF. In DNA form, the CDR3 reads TGTGCCAGTAGTAGGAGGCATACAGAGAACACTGAAGCTTTCTTT. Full variable domain (rest looked up from reference TRBV19 and TRBJ1-1): DGGITQSPKYLFRKEGQNVTLSCEQNLNHDAMYWYRQDPGQGLRLIYYSQIVNDFQKGDIAEGYSVSREKKESFPLTVTSAQKNPTAFYLCASSRRHTENTEAFFGQGTRLTVV.